Listed below are T cell receptor beta chains from one sample, sequenced in a study of shared clonotypes between healthy human individuals. Libraries were prepared by immunoSEQ multiplex PCR; TCRdb keeps only in-frame clonotypes and omits some of them. The profile covers about 2 million clones, with about 95% appearing a single time and approximately 1.2% taken by the ten largest. The sample comprised naive CD8+ T cells sorted from blood. These receptors all stem from a man between 18 and 35 years old in good health. CDR3s include the opening cysteine and the closing phenylalanine or tryptophan. Each record gives: J gene, V gene, D gene, CDR3 length, clone size, CDR3 DNA, CDR3 protein. A D gene is named only where the DNA matches it firmly. The listing skips clone size in some rows; elsewhere it reads once, few, many or a size class.

TRBJ2-3	TRBV7-2	TRBD2	11	NA	TGTGCCAGCAGCTTAGGAGGTAGCGGGAAATTT	CASSLGGSGKF
TRBJ2-1	TRBV6-6	TRBD2	14	NA	TGTGCCAGCAGCCCGGCCGGGACTAGGCATGAGCAGTTCTTC	CASSPAGTRHEQFF
TRBJ2-1	TRBV27	NA	12	NA	TGTGCCAGCACCGACCTCTACAATGAGCAGTTCTTC	CASTDLYNEQFF
TRBJ1-6	TRBV10-3	NA	12	NA	TGTGCCATCAGTGAGACGGGCTCACCCCTCCACTTT	CAISETGSPLHF
TRBJ2-7	TRBV27	TRBD2	15	NA	TGTGCCAGCAGTGGGACGACTAGCGGGAGCGGCGGACAGTACTTC	CASSGTTSGSGGQYF
TRBJ2-2	TRBV11-2	NA	13	NA	TGTGCCAGCAGCTTAGAGAACACCGGGGAGCTGTTTTTT	CASSLENTGELFF
TRBJ1-2	TRBV6-6	NA	13	NA	TGTGCCAGCAGTTTCGGACGGGACTATGGCTACACCTTC	CASSFGRDYGYTF
TRBJ1-2	TRBV27	NA	15	once	TGTGCCAGCAGTTTAGGGGGCCGAGCTAACTATGGCTACACCTTC	CASSLGGRANYGYTF
TRBJ1-1	TRBV28	NA	14	NA	TGTGCCAGCCTAGAACAGGGAAGTGACACTGAAGCTTTCTTT	CASLEQGSDTEAFF
TRBJ2-3	TRBV11-2	NA	15	NA	TGTGCCAGCAGCTTAGGTCTAGCATTTGGAGATACGCAGTATTTT	CASSLGLAFGDTQYF
TRBJ2-1	TRBV11-2	NA	11	NA	TGTGCCAGCAGCTTATCGATTGAGCAGTTCTTC	CASSLSIEQFF
TRBJ2-3	TRBV11-2	NA	13	NA	TGTGCCAGCAGCCCCCTCCCCCCAGATACGCAGTATTTT	CASSPLPPDTQYF
TRBJ2-3	TRBV4-3	NA	15	NA	TGCGCCAGCAGCCAAGCGCAGGGGCTTGCAGATACGCAGTATTTT	CASSQAQGLADTQYF
TRBJ1-1	TRBV25-1	TRBD1	14	NA	TGTGCCAGCAGTGATAAAGGGGGCGTCACTGAAGCTTTCTTT	CASSDKGGVTEAFF
TRBJ1-2	TRBV4-1	TRBD1	16	NA	TGCGCCAGCAGCCAAGAGCGACAGGGGTCCCACTATGGCTACACCTTC	CASSQERQGSHYGYTF
TRBJ1-5	TRBV30	TRBD1	15	NA	TGTGCCTGGAGTGAGGGGACAGGGGCCAGACAGCCCCAGCATTTT	CAWSEGTGARQPQHF
TRBJ2-1	TRBV5-4	NA	14	NA	TGTGCCAGCAGGGTAGGGGGAGGGGCGAATGAGCAGTTCTTC	CASRVGGGANEQFF
TRBJ2-3	TRBV11-2	TRBD1	15	NA	TGTGCCAGCAGCGACCGGACAGGGAGCACAGATACGCAGTATTTT	CASSDRTGSTDTQYF
TRBJ2-2	TRBV7-9	NA	15	once	TGTGCCAGCAGCTTAGCGCAGGCCAACACCGGGGAGCTGTTTTTT	CASSLAQANTGELFF
TRBJ2-1	TRBV11-2	NA	13	NA	TGTGCCAGCAGTTCTTACAGTAGCCTCGAGCAGTTCTTC	CASSSYSSLEQFF
TRBJ2-7	TRBV6-1	NA	14	NA	TGTGCCAGCAGTGAAGCGGGGGCGTCGGACGAGCAGTACTTC	CASSEAGASDEQYF
TRBJ2-1	TRBV5-6	NA	19	once	TGTGCCAGCAGCCGGTCCTCGGGCGGGACCGTCCCCTCCTACAATGAGCAGTTCTTC	CASSRSSGGTVPSYNEQFF
TRBJ2-1	TRBV19	TRBD1	14	NA	TGTGCCAGTACCCTGGGACAGGGGGCGGGTGAGCAGTTCTTC	CASTLGQGAGEQFF
TRBJ2-3	TRBV27	NA	16	NA	TGTGCCAGCAGTCCGCCCAGCGCCCATAGCACAGATACGCAGTATTTT	CASSPPSAHSTDTQYF
TRBJ2-7	TRBV19	TRBD2	15	NA	TGTGCCAGTAGTATTCAGACTAGCGGGGGATACGAGCAGTACTTC	CASSIQTSGGYEQYF
TRBJ2-7	TRBV7-8	NA	14	NA	TGTGCCAGCAGCTTAGTTGGGACTTCGTACGAGCAGTACTTC	CASSLVGTSYEQYF
TRBJ1-1	TRBV9	NA	13	NA	TGTGCCAGCAGCGTAGAACGGGGAGATGAAGCTTTCTTT	CASSVERGDEAFF
TRBJ2-7	TRBV27	NA	14	few	TGTGCCAGCAGTTTGGGTCGTATAGCCTACGAGCAGTACTTC	CASSLGRIAYEQYF
TRBJ1-5	TRBV10-3	NA	14	NA	TGTGCCATCAGTGAGGGACAGATTAATCAGCCCCAGCATTTT	CAISEGQINQPQHF
TRBJ1-2	TRBV9	NA	16	NA	TGTGCCAGCAGCGTAGCTAACCCAGGGGTGGACTATGGCTACACCTTC	CASSVANPGVDYGYTF
TRBJ2-7	TRBV27	NA	14	NA	TGTGCCAGCAGCCCGCCGGAACCTTCCTACGAGCAGTACTTC	CASSPPEPSYEQYF
TRBJ1-1	TRBV2	NA	13	NA	TGTGCCAACCGACAGCCGTGGGCGACTGAAGCTTTCTTT	CANRQPWATEAFF
TRBJ1-5	TRBV5-1	TRBD1	16	NA	TGCGCCAGCAGCTCAACGACGGACAGGGCCACACAGCCCCAGCATTTT	CASSSTTDRATQPQHF
TRBJ2-7	TRBV5-6	NA	13	NA	TGTGCCAGCAGCTTTAGTCTCTCCTACGAGCAGTACTTC	CASSFSLSYEQYF
TRBJ2-3	TRBV11-2	NA	12	NA	TGTGCCAGCAGCCCTAACACAGATACGCAGTATTTT	CASSPNTDTQYF
TRBJ1-5	TRBV6-8	TRBD1	17	NA	TGTGCCAGCAGGCACGGACAGGAGGCATGTAGCAATCAGCCCCAGCATTTT	CASRHGQEACSNQPQHF
TRBJ2-1	TRBV4-3	TRBD2	20	once	TGCGCCAGCAGCCAAGATCTTGGACTAGCGGGAGCCTTTTCCTACAATGAGCAGTTCTTC	CASSQDLGLAGAFSYNEQFF
TRBJ1-6	TRBV2	TRBD1	16	NA	TGTGCCAGCAGTTTCTGGACAGGCGGGCCCCATTCACCCCTCCACTTT	CASSFWTGGPHSPLHF
TRBJ2-7	TRBV30	NA	14	NA	TGTGCCTGGAGTGTCAGACTGATAAGCTACGAGCAGTACTTC	CAWSVRLISYEQYF
TRBJ2-1	TRBV5-6	NA	14	once	TGTGCCAGCAGCGGCGGGGAAGGTTCCAATGAGCAGTTCTTC	CASSGGEGSNEQFF
TRBJ2-1	TRBV9	NA	17	NA	TGTGCCAGCAGCGTAGAGGTGATTCTCGGTCAGGGGAATGAGCAGTTCTTC	CASSVEVILGQGNEQFF
TRBJ1-5	TRBV11-2	NA	15	NA	TGTGCCAGCAGCTTAGTCGGGGGGCCAAATCAGCCCCAGCATTTT	CASSLVGGPNQPQHF
TRBJ1-2	TRBV13	TRBD1	12	few	TGTGCCAGCAGCGCACAGGGGGAAGGCTACACCTTC	CASSAQGEGYTF
TRBJ1-1	TRBV5-8	TRBD1	15	NA	TGTGCCAGCAGCTTGACAGGGGCTCGGAGCACTGAAGCTTTCTTT	CASSLTGARSTEAFF
TRBJ2-7	TRBV27	NA	14	NA	TGTGCCAGCAGCAACCTCAGGGGCTGGGGGGAGCAGTACTTC	CASSNLRGWGEQYF